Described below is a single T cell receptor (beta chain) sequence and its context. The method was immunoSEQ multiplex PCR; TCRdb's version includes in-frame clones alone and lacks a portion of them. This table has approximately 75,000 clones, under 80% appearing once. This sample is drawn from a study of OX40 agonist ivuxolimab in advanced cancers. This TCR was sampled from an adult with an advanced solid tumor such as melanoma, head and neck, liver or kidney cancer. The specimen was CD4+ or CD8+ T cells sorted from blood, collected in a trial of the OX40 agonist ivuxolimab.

The CDR3 loop reads CASSLGGGADSYEQYF. Written as DNA, the CDR3 is TGTGCCAGCAGCTTAGGCGGGGGGGCGGATAGCTACGAGCAGTACTTC. The chain couples TRBV7-2 to TRBJ2-7; 9 bases agree with TRBD2. Germline loops: CDR1 SGHTA, CDR2 FQGNSA. This CDR3 is built from 16 residues. Germline trimming cut 1 base from V and 3 bases from J; bases unmatched to any gene: 7.